A single T cell receptor beta chain is shown here with its context. The data were obtained in a study of blood T cell repertoires in COVID-19. Study in general: Material from acute and convalescent COVID-19 was sourced from the United States, Italy and Spain.

Trimming took 1 base from V and 7 from J; bases not matched to a gene: 6. The CDR3 is 15 amino acids. Germline V gene lookup returns CDR1 LNHNV and CDR2 YYDKDF (reference sequence). Assay used: immunoSEQ multiplex PCR; TCRdb lists only in-frame clones, some missing. The sample yields tens of thousands of clones, roughly 89% seen once. Specimen: peripheral blood. The rearrangement uses TRBV15 and TRBJ1-4; the match to TRBD1 covers 7 bases. The sequence derives from a man aged 35 to 55 with COVID-19, enrolled during active disease. The CDR3 DNA reads TGTGCCACCAGCAGAGGTGACCAGGGGGGTGAAAAACTGTTTTTT. It encodes CATSRGDQGGEKLFF.